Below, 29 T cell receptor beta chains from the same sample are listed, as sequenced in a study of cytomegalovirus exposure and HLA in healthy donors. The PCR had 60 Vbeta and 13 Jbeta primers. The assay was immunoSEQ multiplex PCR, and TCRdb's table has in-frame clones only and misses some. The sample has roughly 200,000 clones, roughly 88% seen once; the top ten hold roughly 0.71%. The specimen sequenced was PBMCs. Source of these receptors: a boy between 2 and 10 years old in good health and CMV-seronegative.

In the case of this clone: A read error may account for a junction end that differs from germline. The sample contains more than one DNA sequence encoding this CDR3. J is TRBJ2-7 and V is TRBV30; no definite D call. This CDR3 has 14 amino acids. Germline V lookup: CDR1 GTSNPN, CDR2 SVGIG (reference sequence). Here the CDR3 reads CAALSELSTYEQYF. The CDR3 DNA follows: TGCGCCGCCCTGAGTGAGCTATCAACCTACGAGCAGTACTTC.

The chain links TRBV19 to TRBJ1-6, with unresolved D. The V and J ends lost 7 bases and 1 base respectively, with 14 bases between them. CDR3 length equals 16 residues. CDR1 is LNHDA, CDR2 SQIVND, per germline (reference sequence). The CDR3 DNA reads TGTGCCAGTACCCCACGATGGGAGTCCTATAATTCACCCCTCCACTTT. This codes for CASTPRWESYNSPLHF. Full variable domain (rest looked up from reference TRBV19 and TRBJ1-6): DGGITQSPKYLFRKEGQNVTLSCEQNLNHDAMYWYRQDPGQGLRLIYYSQIVNDFQKGDIAEGYSVSREKKESFPLTVTSAQKNPTAFYLCASTPRWESYNSPLHFGNGTRLTVT.

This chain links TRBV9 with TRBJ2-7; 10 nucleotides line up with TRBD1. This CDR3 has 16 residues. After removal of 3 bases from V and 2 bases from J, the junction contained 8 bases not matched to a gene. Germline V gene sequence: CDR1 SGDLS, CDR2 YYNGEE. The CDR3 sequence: CASSAAYGTGAYEQYF. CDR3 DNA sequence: TGTGCCAGCAGCGCCGCCTACGGGACAGGGGCCTACGAGCAGTACTTC.

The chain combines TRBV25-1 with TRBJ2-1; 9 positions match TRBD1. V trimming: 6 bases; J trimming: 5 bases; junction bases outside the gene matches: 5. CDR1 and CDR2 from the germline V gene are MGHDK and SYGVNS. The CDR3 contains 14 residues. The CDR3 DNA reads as TGTGCCAGCAGGGAGGGGGACAGGGACAATGAGCAGTTCTTC. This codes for CASREGDRDNEQFF.

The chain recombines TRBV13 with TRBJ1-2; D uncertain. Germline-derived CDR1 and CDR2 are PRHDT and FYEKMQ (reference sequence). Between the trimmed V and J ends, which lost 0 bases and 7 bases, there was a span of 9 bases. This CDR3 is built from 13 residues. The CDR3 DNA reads TGTGCCAGCAGCTTAGGGGCGCGGAGTGGCTACACCTTC. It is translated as CASSLGARSGYTF.

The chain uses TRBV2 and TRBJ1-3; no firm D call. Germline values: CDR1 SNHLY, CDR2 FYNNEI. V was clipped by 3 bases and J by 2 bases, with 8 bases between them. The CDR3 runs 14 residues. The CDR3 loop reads CASSDGLTGNTIYF. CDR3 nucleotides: TGTGCCAGCAGTGACGGACTGACTGGAAACACCATATATTTT.

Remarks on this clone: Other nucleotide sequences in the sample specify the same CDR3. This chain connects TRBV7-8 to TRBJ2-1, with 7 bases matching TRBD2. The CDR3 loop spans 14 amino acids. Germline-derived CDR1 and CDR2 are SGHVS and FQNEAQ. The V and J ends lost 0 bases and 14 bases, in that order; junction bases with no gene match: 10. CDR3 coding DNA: TGTGCCAGCAGCTTAGCTACCCCCCAAGCGGGAAAGTTCTTC. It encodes CASSLATPQAGKFF.

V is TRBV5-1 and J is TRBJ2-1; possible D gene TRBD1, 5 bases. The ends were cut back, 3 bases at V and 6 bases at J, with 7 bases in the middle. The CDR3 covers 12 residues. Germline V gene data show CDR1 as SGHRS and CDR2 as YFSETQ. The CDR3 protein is CASSWGFNEQFF. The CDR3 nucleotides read TGCGCCAGCAGCTGGGGCTTCAATGAGCAGTTCTTC. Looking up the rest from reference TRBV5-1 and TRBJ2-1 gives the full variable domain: KAGVTQTPRYLIKTRGQQVTLSCSPISGHRSVSWYQQTPGQGLQFLFEYFSETQRNKGNFPGRFSGRQFSNSRSEMNVSTLELGDSALYLCASSWGFNEQFFGPGTRLTVL.

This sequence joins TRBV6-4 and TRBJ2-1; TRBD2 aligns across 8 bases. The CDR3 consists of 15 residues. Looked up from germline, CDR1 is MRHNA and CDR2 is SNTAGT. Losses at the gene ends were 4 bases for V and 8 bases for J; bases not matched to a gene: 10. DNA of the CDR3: TGTGCCAGCAGTGCGGGAGGGTCCCCCCGGGATGAGCAGTTCTTC. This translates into CASSAGGSPRDEQFF.

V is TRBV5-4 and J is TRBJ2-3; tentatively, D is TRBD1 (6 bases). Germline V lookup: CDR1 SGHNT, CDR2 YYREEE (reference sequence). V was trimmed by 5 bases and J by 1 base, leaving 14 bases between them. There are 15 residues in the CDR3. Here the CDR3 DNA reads TGTGCCAGCAGGGGGTGGGGGACACGCACAGATACGCAGTATTTT. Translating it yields CASRGWGTRTDTQYF.

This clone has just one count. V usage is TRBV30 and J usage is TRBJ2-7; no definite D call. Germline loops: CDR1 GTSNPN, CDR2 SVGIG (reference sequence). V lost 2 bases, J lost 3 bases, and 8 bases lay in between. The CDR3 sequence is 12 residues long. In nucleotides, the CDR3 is TGTGCCTGGAGTACTATTGTCTACGAGCAGTACTTC. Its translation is CAWSTIVYEQYF. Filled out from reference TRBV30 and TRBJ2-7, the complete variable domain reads SQTIHQWPATLVQPVGSPLSLECTVEGTSNPNLYWYRQAAGRGLQLLFYSVGIGQISSEVPQNLSASRPQDRQFILSSKKLLLSDSGFYLCAWSTIVYEQYFGPGTRLTVT.

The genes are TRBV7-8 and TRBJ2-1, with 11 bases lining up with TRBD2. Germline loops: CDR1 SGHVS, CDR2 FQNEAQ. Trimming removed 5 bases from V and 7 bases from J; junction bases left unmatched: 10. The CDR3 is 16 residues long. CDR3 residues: CASSLSGGVVMNEQFF. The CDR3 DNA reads TGTGCCAGCAGCCTTAGCGGGGGGGTGGTGATGAATGAGCAGTTCTTC.

CDR3 amino acids: CASSRGEAVAFF. The CDR3, as DNA: TGTGCCAGCAGCCGAGGAGAGGCAGTGGCTTTCTTT. The J gene is TRBJ1-1, the V gene TRBV14; D is uncertain. Trimming pared 4 bases from V and 11 bases from J, leaving 14 bases between. The CDR3 is 12 residues long. Germline CDR1 is SGHDN and CDR2 is FVKESK.

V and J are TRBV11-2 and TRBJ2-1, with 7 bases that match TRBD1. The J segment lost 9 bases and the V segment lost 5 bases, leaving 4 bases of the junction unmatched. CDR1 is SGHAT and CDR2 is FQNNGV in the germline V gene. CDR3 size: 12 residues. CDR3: CASSLRGSEQFF. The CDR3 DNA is TGTGCCAGCAGCCTCAGGGGGTCTGAGCAGTTCTTC.

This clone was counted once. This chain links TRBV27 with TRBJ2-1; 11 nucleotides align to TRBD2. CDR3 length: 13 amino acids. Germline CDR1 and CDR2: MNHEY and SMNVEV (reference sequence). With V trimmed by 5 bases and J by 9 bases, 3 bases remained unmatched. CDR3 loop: CASSPGTSGEQFF. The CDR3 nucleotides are TGTGCCAGCAGTCCAGGGACTAGCGGTGAGCAGTTCTTC.

The CDR3 nucleotides are TGTGCCAGCTCCCCGGGACAGTTAAGCAATCAGCCCCAGCATTTT. This gives the protein CASSPGQLSNQPQHF. The chain is built from TRBV18 and TRBJ1-5; 7 positions agree with TRBD1. The J segment lost 1 base and the V segment lost 6 bases, leaving 6 bases of the junction unmatched. Germline loops: CDR1 KGHSH, CDR2 LQKENI. The CDR3 runs to 15 residues.

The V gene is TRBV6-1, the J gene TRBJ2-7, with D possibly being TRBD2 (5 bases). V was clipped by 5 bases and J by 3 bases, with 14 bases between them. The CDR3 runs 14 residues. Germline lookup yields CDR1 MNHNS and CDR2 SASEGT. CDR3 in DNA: TGTGCCAGCAGTCCCTGGGCCGGGGACTACGAGCAGTACTTC. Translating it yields CASSPWAGDYEQYF.

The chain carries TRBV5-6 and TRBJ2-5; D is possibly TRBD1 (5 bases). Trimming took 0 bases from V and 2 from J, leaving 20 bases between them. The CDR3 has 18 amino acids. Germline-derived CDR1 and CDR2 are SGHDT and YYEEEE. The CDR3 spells CASSLGIVGLGRQETQYF. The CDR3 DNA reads TGTGCCAGCAGCTTGGGGATTGTGGGGCTAGGACGGCAAGAGACCCAGTACTTC.

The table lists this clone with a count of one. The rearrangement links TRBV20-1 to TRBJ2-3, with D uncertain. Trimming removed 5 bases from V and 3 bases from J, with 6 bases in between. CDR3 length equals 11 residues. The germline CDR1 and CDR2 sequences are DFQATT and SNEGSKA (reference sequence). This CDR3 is CSAPTTDTQYF. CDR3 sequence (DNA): TGCAGTGCTCCCACTACAGATACGCAGTATTTT.

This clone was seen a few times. The CDR3 loop reads CASSLRGTEAFF. CDR3 DNA: TGTGCCAGCAGCTTGCGGGGCACTGAAGCTTTCTTT. The V call is TRBV5-5, the J call TRBJ1-1; D not certain. V shed 1 base and J shed 4 bases, with 5 bases lying between them. This CDR3 has 12 amino acids. Germline V gives CDR1 SGHKS, CDR2 YYEKEE (reference sequence).

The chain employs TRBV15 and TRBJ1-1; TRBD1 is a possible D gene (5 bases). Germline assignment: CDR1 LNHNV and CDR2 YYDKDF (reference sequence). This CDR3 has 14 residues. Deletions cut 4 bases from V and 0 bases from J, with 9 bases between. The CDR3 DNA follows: TGTGCCACCAGCAAGGGACTGGTGAACACTGAAGCTTTCTTT. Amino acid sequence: CATSKGLVNTEAFF. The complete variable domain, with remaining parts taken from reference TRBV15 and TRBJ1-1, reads DAMVIQNPRYQVTQFGKPVTLSCSQTLNHNVMYWYQQKSSQAPKLLFHYYDKDFNNEADTPDNFQSRRPNTSFCFLDIRSPGLGDTAMYLCATSKGLVNTEAFFGQGTRLTVV.

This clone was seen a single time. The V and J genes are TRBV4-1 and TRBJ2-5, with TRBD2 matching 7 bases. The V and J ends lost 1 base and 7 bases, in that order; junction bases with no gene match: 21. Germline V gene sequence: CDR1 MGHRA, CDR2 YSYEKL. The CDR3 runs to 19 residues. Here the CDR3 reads CASSQVPPPGLGVQGTQYF. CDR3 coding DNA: TGCGCCAGCAGCCAAGTCCCCCCTCCCGGACTAGGGGTCCAGGGGACCCAGTACTTC.

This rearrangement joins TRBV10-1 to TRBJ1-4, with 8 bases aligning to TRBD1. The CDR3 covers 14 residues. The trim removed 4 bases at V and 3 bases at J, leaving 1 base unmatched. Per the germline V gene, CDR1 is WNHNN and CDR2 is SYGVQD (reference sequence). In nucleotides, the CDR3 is TGCGCCAGCAGTGGGGGACAGGCTAATGAAAAACTGTTTTTT. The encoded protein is CASSGGQANEKLFF.

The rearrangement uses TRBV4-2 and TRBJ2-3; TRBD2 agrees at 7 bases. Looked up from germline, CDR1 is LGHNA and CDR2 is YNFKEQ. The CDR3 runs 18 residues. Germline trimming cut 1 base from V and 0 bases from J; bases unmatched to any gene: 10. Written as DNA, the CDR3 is TGTGCCAGCAGCCAAGTCGGTAGGGGACTACACAGCACAGATACGCAGTATTTT. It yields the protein CASSQVGRGLHSTDTQYF.

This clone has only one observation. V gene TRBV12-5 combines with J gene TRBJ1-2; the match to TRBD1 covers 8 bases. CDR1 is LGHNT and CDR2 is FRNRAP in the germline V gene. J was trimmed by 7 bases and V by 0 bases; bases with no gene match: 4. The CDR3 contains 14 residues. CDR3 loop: CASGLVSDRGGYTF. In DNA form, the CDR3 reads TGTGCTAGTGGTTTGGTTTCCGACAGGGGTGGCTACACCTTC. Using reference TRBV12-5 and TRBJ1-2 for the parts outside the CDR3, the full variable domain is DARVTQTPRHKVTEMGQEVTMRCQPILGHNTVFWYRQTMMQGLELLAYFRNRAPLDDSGMPKDRFSAEMPDATLATLKIQPSEPRDSAVYFCASGLVSDRGGYTFGSGTRLTVV.

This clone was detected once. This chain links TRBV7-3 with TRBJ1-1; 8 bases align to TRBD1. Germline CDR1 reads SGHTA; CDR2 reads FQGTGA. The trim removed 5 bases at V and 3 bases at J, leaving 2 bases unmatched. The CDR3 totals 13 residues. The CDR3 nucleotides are TGTGCCAGCAGCCCGGACAGGGACACTGAAGCTTTCTTT. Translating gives CASSPDRDTEAFF.

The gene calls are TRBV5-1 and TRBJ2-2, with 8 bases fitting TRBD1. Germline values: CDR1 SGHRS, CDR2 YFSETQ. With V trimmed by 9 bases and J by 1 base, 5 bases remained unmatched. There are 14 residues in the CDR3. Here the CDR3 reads CAISGTGNTGELFF. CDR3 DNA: TGCGCCATCTCCGGGACAGGGAACACCGGGGAGCTGTTTTTT.

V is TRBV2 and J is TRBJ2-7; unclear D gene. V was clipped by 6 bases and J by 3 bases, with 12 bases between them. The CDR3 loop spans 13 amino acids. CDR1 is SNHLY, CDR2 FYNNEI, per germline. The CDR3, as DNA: TGTGCCAGCAGAACTCTAAAGAGCTACGAGCAGTACTTC. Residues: CASRTLKSYEQYF.

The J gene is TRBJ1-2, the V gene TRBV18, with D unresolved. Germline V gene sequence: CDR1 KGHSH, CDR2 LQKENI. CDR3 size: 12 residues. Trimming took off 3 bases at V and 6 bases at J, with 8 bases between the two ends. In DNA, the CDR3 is TGTGCCAGCTCACCGGGCGCAGATGGCTACACCTTC. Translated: CASSPGADGYTF.